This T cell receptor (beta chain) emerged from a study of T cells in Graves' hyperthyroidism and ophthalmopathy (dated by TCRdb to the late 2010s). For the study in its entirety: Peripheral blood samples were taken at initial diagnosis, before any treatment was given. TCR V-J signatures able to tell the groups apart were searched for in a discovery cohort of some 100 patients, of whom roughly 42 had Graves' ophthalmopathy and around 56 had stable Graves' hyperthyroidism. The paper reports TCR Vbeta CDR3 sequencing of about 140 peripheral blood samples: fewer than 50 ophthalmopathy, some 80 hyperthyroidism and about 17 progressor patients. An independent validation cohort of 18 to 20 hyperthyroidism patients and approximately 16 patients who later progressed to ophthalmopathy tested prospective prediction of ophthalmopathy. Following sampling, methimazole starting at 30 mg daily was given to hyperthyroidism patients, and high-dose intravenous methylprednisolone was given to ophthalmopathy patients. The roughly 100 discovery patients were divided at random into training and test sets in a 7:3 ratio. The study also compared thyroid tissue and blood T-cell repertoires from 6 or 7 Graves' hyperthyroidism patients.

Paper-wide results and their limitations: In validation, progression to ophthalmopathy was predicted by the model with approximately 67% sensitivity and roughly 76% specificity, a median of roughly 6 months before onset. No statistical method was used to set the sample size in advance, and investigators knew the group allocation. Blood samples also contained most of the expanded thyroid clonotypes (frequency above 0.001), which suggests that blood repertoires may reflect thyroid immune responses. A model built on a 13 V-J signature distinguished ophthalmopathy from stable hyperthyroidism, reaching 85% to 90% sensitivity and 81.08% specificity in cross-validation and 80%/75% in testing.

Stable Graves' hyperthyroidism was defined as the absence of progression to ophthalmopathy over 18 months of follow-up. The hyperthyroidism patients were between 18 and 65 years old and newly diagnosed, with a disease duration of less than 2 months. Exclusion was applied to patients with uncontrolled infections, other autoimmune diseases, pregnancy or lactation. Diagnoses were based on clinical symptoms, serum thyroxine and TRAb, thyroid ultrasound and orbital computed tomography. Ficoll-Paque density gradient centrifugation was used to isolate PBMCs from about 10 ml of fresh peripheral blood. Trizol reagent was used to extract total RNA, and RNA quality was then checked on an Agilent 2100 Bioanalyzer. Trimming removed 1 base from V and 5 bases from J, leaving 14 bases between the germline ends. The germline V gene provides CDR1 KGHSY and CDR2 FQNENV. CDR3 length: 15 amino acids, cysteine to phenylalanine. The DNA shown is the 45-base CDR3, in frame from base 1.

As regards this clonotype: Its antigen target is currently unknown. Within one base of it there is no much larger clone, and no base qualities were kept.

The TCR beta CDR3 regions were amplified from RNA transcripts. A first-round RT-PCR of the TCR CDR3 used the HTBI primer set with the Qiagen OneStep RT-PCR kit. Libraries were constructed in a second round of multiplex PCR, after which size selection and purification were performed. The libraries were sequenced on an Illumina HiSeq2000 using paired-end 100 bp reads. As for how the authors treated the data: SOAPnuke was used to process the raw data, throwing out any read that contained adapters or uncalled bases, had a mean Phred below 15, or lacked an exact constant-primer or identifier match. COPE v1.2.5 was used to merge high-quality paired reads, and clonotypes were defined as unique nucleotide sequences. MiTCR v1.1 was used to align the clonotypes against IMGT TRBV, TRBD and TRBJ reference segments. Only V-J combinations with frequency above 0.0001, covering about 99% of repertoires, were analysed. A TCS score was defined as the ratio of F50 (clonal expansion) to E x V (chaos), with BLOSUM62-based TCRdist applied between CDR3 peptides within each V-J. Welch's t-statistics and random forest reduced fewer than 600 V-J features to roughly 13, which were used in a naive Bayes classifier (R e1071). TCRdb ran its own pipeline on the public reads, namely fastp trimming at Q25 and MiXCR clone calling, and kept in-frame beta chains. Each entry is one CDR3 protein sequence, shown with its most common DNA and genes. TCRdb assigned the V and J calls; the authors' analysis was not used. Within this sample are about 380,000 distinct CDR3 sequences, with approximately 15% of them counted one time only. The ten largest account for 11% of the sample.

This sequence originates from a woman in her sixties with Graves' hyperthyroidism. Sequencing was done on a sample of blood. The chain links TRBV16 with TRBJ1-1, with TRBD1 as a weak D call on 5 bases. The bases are TGTGCCAGCAGCCAATATAGCAGGGTGGGGACTGAAGCTTTCTTT. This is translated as CASSQYSRVGTEAFF.